The clone carrying this T cell receptor beta chain has just a few counts. This sample was included in a study of patients and donors after allogeneic stem cell transplantation. TCRdb reanalysed the RT-PCR reads using MiXCR and keeps one entry per CDR3 protein. This table has 1,700 or so distinct CDR3 sequences, 3.7% appearing once. Sequencing was done on a sample of blood, either unsorted or a sorted T cell fraction (not recorded which). The origin of this receptor is a human donor who was either an allogeneic HSCT recipient or a stem cell or donor lymphocyte infusion donor (not recorded which). It is not recorded whose cells these are; they may come from a transplant donor.

CDR3: CAWSRSSSGANVLTF. The DNA for the CDR3 is TGTGCCTGGAGTCGATCCAGCTCTGGGGCCAACGTCCTGACTTTC. The V call is TRBV30, the J call TRBJ2-6; D remains unclear. The CDR3 runs 15 residues. The V and J ends lost 2 bases and 0 bases respectively, with 8 bases between them. Per germline, CDR1 GTSNPN and CDR2 SVGIG (reference sequence).